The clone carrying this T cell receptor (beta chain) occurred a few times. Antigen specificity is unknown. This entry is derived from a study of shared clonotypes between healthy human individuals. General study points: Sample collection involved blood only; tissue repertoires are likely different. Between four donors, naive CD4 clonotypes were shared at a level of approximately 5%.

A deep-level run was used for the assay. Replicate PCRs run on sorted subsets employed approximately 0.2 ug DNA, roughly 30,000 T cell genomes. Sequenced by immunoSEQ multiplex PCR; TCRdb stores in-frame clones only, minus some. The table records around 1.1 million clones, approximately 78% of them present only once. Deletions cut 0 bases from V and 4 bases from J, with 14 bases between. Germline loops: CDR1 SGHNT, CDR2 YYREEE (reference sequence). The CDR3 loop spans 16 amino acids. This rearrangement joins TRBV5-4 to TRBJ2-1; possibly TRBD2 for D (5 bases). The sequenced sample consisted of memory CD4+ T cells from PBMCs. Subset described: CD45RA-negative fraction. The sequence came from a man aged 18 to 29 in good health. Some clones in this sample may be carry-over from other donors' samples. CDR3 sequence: CASSLGAGGRYNEQFF. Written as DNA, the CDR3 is TGTGCCAGCAGCTTGGGGGCGGGCGGTAGGTACAATGAGCAGTTCTTC.